Each of the 19 T cell receptor beta chains below was sequenced from the same sample in a study of T cell responses to AZD1222 COVID-19 vaccine. The assay was immunoSEQ multiplex PCR, and TCRdb's table has in-frame clones only and misses some. The data contain over 150,000 clones, around nine tenths of them singletons. The material sequenced was peripheral blood, taken on day 0 of AZD1222 vaccination. The receptor source for this set is an adult in good health.

This chain joins TRBV11-2 and TRBJ2-6; D gene ambiguous. Trimming took 8 bases from V and 4 from J, leaving 9 bases between them. Germline V gene data show CDR1 as SGHAT and CDR2 as FQNNGV. CDR3 length equals 13 residues. As DNA, the CDR3 is TGTGCCAGCCGGGTGGCGGGGGCCAACGTCCTGACTTTC. It encodes CASRVAGANVLTF.

The chain couples TRBV3-1 (or the pseudogene TRBV3-2) to TRBJ1-6; TRBD1 aligns across 8 bases. Germline assignment: CDR1 LGHDT and CDR2 YNNKEL (reference sequence). After removal of 0 bases from V and 0 bases from J, the junction contained 4 bases not matched to a gene. The CDR3 loop spans 18 amino acids. The CDR3 reads CASSQDRTGSSYNSPLHF. The CDR3 region has the DNA TGTGCCAGCAGCCAAGACAGGACAGGGAGCTCCTATAATTCACCCCTCCACTTT.

V and J are TRBV3-1 (or the pseudogene TRBV3-2) and TRBJ1-3; D perhaps matches TRBD1 (6 bases). CDR1 is LGHDT and CDR2 is YNNKEL in the germline V gene (reference sequence). Trimming left V 6 bases short and J 1 base short, with 13 bases between. The length of the CDR3 is 15 residues. In nucleotides, the CDR3 is TGTGCCAGCAGACATCCCGGGACATCTGGAAACACCATATATTTT. Its protein is CASRHPGTSGNTIYF.

In this sample, this clone turned up once. The rearrangement links TRBV5-1 to TRBJ2-5; weak D call: TRBD2 (6 bases). V lost 0 bases, J lost 2 bases, and 11 bases lay in between. The germline CDR1 and CDR2 sequences are SGHRS and YFSETQ. The CDR3 is 15 residues long. Written as DNA, the CDR3 is TGCGCCAGCAGCTTGGAGGGGCGGGGACAAGAGACCCAGTACTTC. Residues: CASSLEGRGQETQYF.

V usage is TRBV7-9 and J usage is TRBJ1-1; D is undetermined. V lost 5 bases, J lost 4 bases, and 11 bases lay in between. The germline V gene has CDR1 SEHNR and CDR2 FQNEAQ (reference sequence). The CDR3 spans 13 residues. The CDR3 loop reads CASSLSRGTEAFF. CDR3 nucleotides: TGTGCCAGCAGCCTCAGTAGAGGCACTGAAGCTTTCTTT.

This chain uses TRBV28 with TRBJ1-5; 9 nucleotides agree with TRBD1. This CDR3 spans 15 amino acids. CDR1 is MDHEN and CDR2 is SYDVKM in the germline V gene. V shed 7 bases and J 7 bases; nucleotides not matched to a gene: 11. CDR3 sequence: CASNPVGQGIQPQHF. The CDR3 DNA reads TGTGCCAGCAACCCCGTGGGACAGGGCATCCAGCCCCAGCATTTT.

This chain links TRBV6-5 with TRBJ2-7; D may be TRBD2 (5 bases). The CDR3 runs to 13 residues. Germline CDR1 is MNHEY and CDR2 is SVGAGI. V was trimmed by 10 bases and J by 2 bases, leaving 15 bases between them. CDR3 region: CATRRGETYEQYF. CDR3 DNA: TGTGCCACCCGACGGGGAGAAACCTACGAGCAGTACTTC.

The V call is TRBV5-1, the J call TRBJ1-6; D perhaps matches TRBD1 (6 bases). The V end lost 5 bases, the J end lost 9 bases, and 18 bases lay between the germline ends. The CDR3 totals 15 residues. The V gene's germline CDR1 is SGHRS and CDR2 YFSETQ. DNA of the CDR3: TGCGCCAGCAGTACGAGTAACAGGGTTGGTTCACCCCTCCACTTT. Amino acids: CASSTSNRVGSPLHF.

The chain uses TRBV9 and TRBJ1-4; TRBD1 might be the D (6 bases). Germline loops: CDR1 SGDLS, CDR2 YYNGEE. The CDR3 totals 14 residues. V shed 7 bases and J shed 8 bases, with 18 bases lying between them. CDR3 in DNA: TGTGCCAGCCGAAGGCAGGGGAAAGGGGAAAAACTGTTTTTT. This gives the protein CASRRQGKGEKLFF.

The rearrangement uses TRBV14 and TRBJ1-3; possibly TRBD1 for D (6 bases). The CDR3 has 14 amino acids. Germline V gene data show CDR1 as SGHDN and CDR2 as FVKESK. V was pared by 7 bases and J by 8 bases, with 18 bases between. CDR3 region: CASTGQGTRDTIYF. As DNA, the CDR3 is TGTGCCAGCACCGGGCAGGGGACGCGGGACACCATATATTTT.

The chain employs TRBV5-1 and TRBJ2-3; a possible D gene is TRBD2 (6 bases). V lost 4 bases and J 4 bases, leaving 10 bases between the germline ends. CDR3 length: 13 amino acids. Germline values: CDR1 SGHRS, CDR2 YFSETQ. CDR3 amino acids: CASSLRLADTQYF. Here the CDR3 DNA reads TGCGCCAGCAGCCTCCGACTAGCAGATACGCAGTATTTT. The entire variable domain, with the rest obtained from reference TRBV5-1 and TRBJ2-3, is as follows: KAGVTQTPRYLIKTRGQQVTLSCSPISGHRSVSWYQQTPGQGLQFLFEYFSETQRNKGNFPGRFSGRQFSNSRSEMNVSTLELGDSALYLCASSLRLADTQYFGPGTRLTVL.

This rearrangement joins TRBV6-2 or TRBV6-3 to TRBJ1-5; D not certain. Germline-derived CDR1 and CDR2 are MNHEY and SVGEGT. CDR3 length: 14 residues. Trimming removed 2 bases at V and 6 bases at J, with 11 bases between. CDR3 DNA: TGTGCCAGCAGTTACGGGAGCATCTTTCAGCCCCAGCATTTT. It yields the protein CASSYGSIFQPQHF.

This chain joins TRBV4-1 and TRBJ2-5, with D unclear. The germline CDR1 and CDR2 sequences are MGHRA and YSYEKL. The V end was cut by 1 base, the J end by 2 bases, with 8 bases between. This CDR3 is built from 14 residues. The CDR3, as DNA: TGCGCCAGCAGCCAAGTTGCTACTCAAGAGACCCAGTACTTC. This gives the protein CASSQVATQETQYF.

The chain combines TRBV5-1 with TRBJ1-4, with TRBD1 as a possible D gene (6 bases). V was trimmed by 1 base and J by 8 bases, leaving 12 bases between them. CDR1 SGHRS and CDR2 YFSETQ come from the germline V gene. This CDR3 comprises 14 residues. For the CDR3, the DNA is TGCGCCAGCAGCTTGCAGGGGATGGGGGAAAAACTGTTTTTT. This sequence encodes CASSLQGMGEKLFF.

The V gene is TRBV7-9, the J gene TRBJ1-2, with 9 nucleotides matching TRBD1. The CDR3 contains 13 residues. Germline assignment: CDR1 SEHNR and CDR2 FQNEAQ (reference sequence). With V trimmed by 10 bases and J by 5 bases, 8 bases remained unmatched. The CDR3 is CAITGGLRYGYTF. The CDR3 DNA reads TGTGCCATCACAGGGGGCCTAAGGTATGGCTACACCTTC. The variable domain in full, completed from reference TRBV7-9 and TRBJ1-2, reads DTGVSQNPRHKITKRGQNVTFRCDPISEHNRLYWYRQTLGQGPEFLTYFQNEAQLEKSRLLSDRFSAERPKGSFSTLEIQRTEQGDSAMYLCAITGGLRYGYTFGSGTRLTVV.

The rearrangement links TRBV4-3 to TRBJ2-2; D is ambiguous. From germline, CDR1 is LGHNA and CDR2 YSLEER. The CDR3 totals 16 residues. The V and J ends lost 2 bases and 2 bases respectively, with 12 bases between them. CDR3 residues: CASSQRASDNTGELFF. In nucleotides, the CDR3 is TGCGCCAGCAGCCAAAGGGCATCCGATAACACCGGGGAGCTGTTTTTT.

V gene TRBV6-5 combines with J gene TRBJ2-7; 9 positions match TRBD1. V was pared by 6 bases and J by 2 bases, with 8 bases of the junction left unmatched. From germline, CDR1 is MNHEY and CDR2 SVGAGI. The CDR3 contains 15 residues. CDR3 in amino acids: CASSRDRESTYEQYF. CDR3 in DNA: TGTGCCAGCAGCAGGGACAGGGAATCAACCTACGAGCAGTACTTC.

This rearrangement joins TRBV13 to TRBJ1-6; D uncertain. CDR1 is PRHDT, CDR2 FYEKMQ, per germline (reference sequence). The length of the CDR3 is 13 residues. V was shortened by 4 bases and J by 9 bases, with 10 bases between the two germline ends. CDR3 amino acids: CASSYRGGSPLHF. The DNA of the CDR3 is TGTGCCAGCAGCTACCGTGGAGGTTCACCCCTCCACTTT.

The chain carries TRBV10-3 and TRBJ2-2, with 8 bases identical to TRBD2. Germline V lookup: CDR1 ENHRY, CDR2 SYGVKD. The CDR3 has 13 residues. Germline trimming cut 9 bases from V and 1 base from J; bases unmatched to any gene: 1. CDR3 protein: CAISGENTGELFF. CDR3 nucleotides: TGTGCCATTAGCGGGGAGAACACCGGGGAGCTGTTTTTT.